The 24 T cell receptor beta chains reported below all come from one sample, sequenced in a study of blood T cell repertoires in COVID-19. Clones were read by immunoSEQ multiplex PCR, and TCRdb kept only the in-frame ones, dropping some. The table has roughly 300,000 clones, about 84% seen once; the top ten hold 1.5% to 2%. The source material was peripheral blood. Receptors were obtained from a woman aged 45-65 years with acute or convalescent COVID-19.

The V gene is TRBV4-1, the J gene TRBJ2-7; 7 bases are shared with TRBD1. J lost 2 bases, V lost 5 bases, and 9 bases had no gene match. Per germline, CDR1 MGHRA and CDR2 YSYEKL. This CDR3 is built from 15 residues. The CDR3 DNA is TGCGCCAGCAGCAACCTACAGGGGCTCACCTACGAGCAGTACTTC. Its protein product is CASSNLQGLTYEQYF.

This clone has just one count. V is TRBV5-1 and J is TRBJ1-5; D is perhaps TRBD1 (5 bases). Germline V gene lookup returns CDR1 SGHRS and CDR2 YFSETQ. The CDR3 is 14 residues long. Trimming shortened V by 4 bases and J by 2 bases, and 10 bases separated the two germline ends. CDR3 nucleotide sequence: TGCGCCAGCAGCCAAGACAGTGGCAATCAGCCCCAGCATTTT. Protein product: CASSQDSGNQPQHF.

The CDR3 loop reads CSVAGQGGQPQHF. The CDR3 DNA follows: TGCAGCGTCGCGGGACAGGGAGGGCAGCCCCAGCATTTT. The chain recombines TRBV29-1 with TRBJ1-5, with 9 nucleotides matching TRBD1. The germline CDR1 and CDR2 sequences are SQVTM and ANQGSEA. The CDR3 length is 13 residues. V was pared by 6 bases and J by 7 bases, with 7 bases of the junction left unmatched.

The chain is built from TRBV30 and TRBJ1-4, with D uncertain. Germline CDR1 is GTSNPN and CDR2 is SVGIG (reference sequence). The V end lost 4 bases, the J end lost 4 bases, and 13 bases lay between the germline ends. The CDR3 totals 14 residues. The CDR3 loop is CAWTIPEDNEKLFF. CDR3 bases: TGTGCCTGGACGATTCCGGAGGATAATGAAAAACTGTTTTTT.

This chain joins TRBV28 and TRBJ1-5; possible D gene TRBD1, 5 bases. Trimming took off 1 base at V and 4 bases at J, with 8 bases between the two ends. Germline V gene data show CDR1 as MDHEN and CDR2 as SYDVKM. This CDR3 has 14 amino acids. CDR3 sequence (DNA): TGTGCCAGCAGTTTATCACAGGAAAATCAGCCCCAGCATTTT. Translating gives CASSLSQENQPQHF.

J is TRBJ1-1 and V is TRBV7-2, with TRBD1 as a possible D gene (5 bases). This CDR3 is built from 12 residues. V was trimmed by 2 bases and J by 9 bases, leaving 10 bases between them. CDR1 SGHTA and CDR2 FQGNSA come from the germline V gene. The CDR3 protein is CASSLYGGKAFF. Written as DNA, the CDR3 is TGTGCCAGCAGCTTATACGGGGGTAAAGCTTTCTTT.

In its sample, this clone was seen once. The V call is TRBV11-3, the J call TRBJ2-7; 8 bases map to TRBD1. Germline CDR1 reads SGHNT; CDR2 reads YENEEA. V was clipped by 1 base and J by 6 bases; unmatched bases: 11. The CDR3 length is 16 residues. CDR3 loop: CASSLGPPDREGEQYF. The CDR3 DNA sequence: TGTGCCAGCAGCTTAGGTCCCCCGGACAGGGAAGGCGAGCAGTACTTC. Looking up the rest from reference TRBV11-3 and TRBJ2-7 gives the full variable domain: EAGVVQSPRYKIIEKKQPVAFWCNPISGHNTLYWYLQNLGQGPELLIRYENEEAVDDSQLPKDRFSAERLKGVDSTLKIQPAELGDSAVYLCASSLGPPDREGEQYFGPGTRLTVT.

This chain links TRBV28 with TRBJ2-7; 8 bases map to TRBD1. CDR3 length equals 15 residues. In germline, CDR1 is MDHEN, CDR2 SYDVKM. The junction had 12 bases not matched to a gene; V was cut back by 6 bases and J by 5 bases. CDR3 protein: CASRQDRVSLNEQYF. CDR3 coding DNA: TGTGCCAGCAGACAGGACAGGGTGTCTCTAAACGAGCAGTACTTC.

J is TRBJ2-5 and V is TRBV2; D is unclear. The V end was cut by 3 bases, the J end by 4 bases, with 6 bases between. The germline CDR1 and CDR2 sequences are SNHLY and FYNNEI. The CDR3 is made up of 12 amino acids. CDR3 protein: CASSDSGETQYF. The CDR3 region has the DNA TGTGCCAGCAGTGACAGTGGAGAGACCCAGTACTTC.

V gene TRBV3-1 (or the pseudogene TRBV3-2) combines with J gene TRBJ2-7; D ambiguous. The germline V gene has CDR1 LGHDT and CDR2 YNNKEL (reference sequence). The CDR3 runs 15 residues. Trimming pared 0 bases from V and 3 bases from J, leaving 12 bases between. Here the CDR3 reads CASSQEVVVFYEQYF. CDR3 bases: TGTGCCAGCAGCCAAGAGGTAGTGGTCTTCTACGAGCAGTACTTC.

This chain uses TRBV5-5 with TRBJ2-2; D is possibly TRBD1 (6 bases). V lost 3 bases and J 1 base, leaving 13 bases between the germline ends. CDR3 length: 16 residues. Germline CDR1 is SGHKS and CDR2 is YYEKEE (reference sequence). The CDR3 coding sequence is TGTGCCAGCAGCTGGCCGGGACACTTGAACACCGGGGAGCTGTTTTTT. Encoded protein: CASSWPGHLNTGELFF.

This chain uses TRBV5-4 with TRBJ1-4; 8 nucleotides match TRBD1. The CDR3 contains 14 residues. Per the germline V gene, CDR1 is SGHNT and CDR2 is YYREEE (reference sequence). After removal of 3 bases from V and 7 bases from J, the junction contained 5 bases not matched to a gene. Written as DNA, the CDR3 is TGTGCCAGCAGCTCTGGACAGGGACCTGAAAAACTGTTTTTT. This codes for CASSSGQGPEKLFF.

V and J are TRBV6-5 and TRBJ1-5; 7 bases are a match to TRBD1. This CDR3 region has 14 residues. The V segment lost 6 bases and the J segment 5 bases; nucleotides outside the gene matches: 7. Germline values: CDR1 MNHEY, CDR2 SVGAGI. The CDR3 loop is CASRGYRGDQPQHF. The CDR3 DNA reads as TGTGCCAGCAGGGGCTACAGGGGAGATCAGCCCCAGCATTTT.

The chain employs TRBV11-2 and TRBJ2-3; maybe TRBD2 (6 bases). Trimming pared 3 bases from V and 11 bases from J, leaving 12 bases between. CDR1 is SGHAT and CDR2 is FQNNGV in the germline V gene. This CDR3 spans 12 amino acids. The CDR3 nucleotides read TGTGCCAGCAGCTTTGGGCGGGATGGGCAGTATTTT. It is translated as CASSFGRDGQYF.

This chain uses TRBV7-9 with TRBJ2-1, with D maybe TRBD2 (5 bases). The CDR3 is 19 residues long. V dropped 1 base and J dropped 3 bases, with 22 bases sitting between them. The germline gives CDR1 SEHNR, CDR2 FQNEAQ (reference sequence). CDR3 bases: TGTGCCAGCAGCTTAGATAGTAGGAGATGGGAGCCACTCTACAATGAGCAGTTCTTC. It is translated as CASSLDSRRWEPLYNEQFF.

V is TRBV2 and J is TRBJ2-7; a possible D gene is TRBD1 (5 bases). The CDR3 is 12 amino acids. The V end lost 6 bases, the J end lost 7 bases, and 13 bases lay between the germline ends. CDR1 is SNHLY, CDR2 FYNNEI, per germline. The CDR3 sequence is CASRQDGLEQYF. CDR3 nucleotide sequence: TGTGCCAGCAGACAGGATGGCCTGGAGCAGTACTTC. The full variable domain, its missing parts supplied by reference TRBV2 and TRBJ2-7, is EPEVTQTPSHQVTQMGQEVILRCVPISNHLYFYWYRQILGQKVEFLVSFYNNEISEKSEIFDDQFSVERPDGSNFTLKIRSTKLEDSAMYFCASRQDGLEQYFGPGTRLTVT.

The chain couples TRBV15 to TRBJ2-1; D ambiguous. The V gene's germline CDR1 is LNHNV and CDR2 YYDKDF (reference sequence). Trimming took 1 base from V and 9 from J, leaving 16 bases between them. The CDR3 is 15 amino acids. The CDR3 loop reads CATSRGGEVSVEQFF. In nucleotides, the CDR3 is TGTGCCACCAGCAGAGGTGGAGAGGTTTCGGTTGAGCAGTTCTTC.

The V and J genes are TRBV10-3 and TRBJ2-2, with 11 positions matching TRBD2. Germline lookup yields CDR1 ENHRY and CDR2 SYGVKD. The V gene end was trimmed by 3 bases and the J gene end by 6 bases; junction bases not matched to a gene: 9. The CDR3 sequence is 17 residues long. CDR3 amino acids: CAISEDGSGRAAGELFF. The CDR3 DNA reads as TGTGCCATCAGTGAAGATGGTAGCGGGAGGGCCGCCGGGGAGCTGTTTTTT.

V usage is TRBV25-1 and J usage is TRBJ1-2, with D maybe TRBD1 (5 bases). CDR1 and CDR2 (germline): MGHDK, SYGVNS. Trimming stripped 4 bases from V and 7 bases from J, with 10 bases between. The CDR3 runs to 12 residues. The CDR3 spells CASSGQGSGYTF. Here the CDR3 DNA reads TGTGCCAGCAGTGGCCAGGGTTCTGGCTACACCTTC.

The chain combines TRBV5-5 with TRBJ1-3; tentatively, D is TRBD1 (5 bases). The V gene lost 4 bases and the J gene lost 4 bases, with 15 bases spanning the gap. The CDR3 has 15 amino acids. Germline assignment: CDR1 SGHKS and CDR2 YYEKEE (reference sequence). DNA for the CDR3: TGTGCCAGCAGCACCGGGCCGGGGGAGGGAAACACCATATATTTT. Translating it yields CASSTGPGEGNTIYF. Full variable domain (rest looked up from reference TRBV5-5 and TRBJ1-3): DAGVTQSPTHLIKTRGQQVTLRCSPISGHKSVSWYQQVLGQGPQFIFQYYEKEERGRGNFPDRFSARQFPNYSSELNVNALLLGDSALYLCASSTGPGEGNTIYFGEGSWLTVV.

The chain couples TRBV28 to TRBJ1-3; 8 bases are shared with TRBD1. Unmatched junction bases numbered 4, after V lost 3 bases and J lost 0 bases. Germline values: CDR1 MDHEN, CDR2 SYDVKM. The CDR3 totals 16 residues. The CDR3 spells CASSLSTGGSGNTIYF. DNA for the CDR3: TGTGCCAGCAGTTTGTCCACAGGGGGCTCTGGAAACACCATATATTTT.

The J gene is TRBJ1-2, the V gene TRBV11-1; the D gene is possibly TRBD1 (5 bases). The ends were cut back, 6 bases at V and 8 bases at J, with 13 bases in the middle. This CDR3 contains 12 residues. Germline CDR1 is SGHAT and CDR2 is FQDESV (reference sequence). For the CDR3, the DNA is TGTGCCAGCAGTCCCCAGGGCCGAGGCTACACCTTC. Encoded protein: CASSPQGRGYTF.

The rearrangement joins TRBV6-1 to TRBJ1-2; TRBD1 matches 7 bases. The V and J ends lost 0 bases and 2 bases, in that order; junction bases with no gene match: 3. CDR3 length: 15 amino acids. Per germline, CDR1 MNHNS and CDR2 SASEGT. Written as DNA, the CDR3 is TGTGCCAGCAGTGAAGCCTGGGGACAGAACTATGGCTACACCTTC. Its protein is CASSEAWGQNYGYTF.

The chain couples TRBV7-2 to TRBJ2-4; a weak D match, TRBD2 (6 bases). The V end was cut by 1 base, the J end by 0 bases, with 10 bases between. The CDR3 extends over 16 amino acids. Germline V gene data show CDR1 as SGHTA and CDR2 as FQGNSA. The CDR3 DNA is TGTGCCAGCAGCTTAGTGCGGGGAACAGCCAAAAACATTCAGTACTTC. This encodes CASSLVRGTAKNIQYF. The entire variable domain, with the rest obtained from reference TRBV7-2 and TRBJ2-4, is as follows: GAGVSQSPSNKVTEKGKDVELRCDPISGHTALYWYRQSLGQGLEFLIYFQGNSAPDKSGLPSDRFSAERTGGSVSTLTIQRTQQEDSAVYLCASSLVRGTAKNIQYFGAGTRLSVL.